This T cell receptor beta chain was identified during a study of blood T cell repertoires in COVID-19. Across the study: The analysed material was cDNA or gDNA that came from T cells, B-cell-depleted T cells, or PBMCs.

In the study's own analysis: Cell counts per sample came from amplifying reference gene primers. Clones were sequenced by immunoSEQ multiplex PCR, and TCRdb holds only the in-frame ones, with some missing. The DNA was the basis for D and trimming; V, J and clone size are from that table. Of approximately 110,000 clones listed, roughly nine tenths are singletons. CDR1 ENHRY and CDR2 SYGVKD come from the germline V gene. The CDR3 spans 14 residues. Between the trimmed V and J ends, which lost 0 bases and 4 bases, there was a span of 9 bases. The sequencing input was peripheral blood. V usage is TRBV10-3 and J usage is TRBJ1-2; D not resolved. This TCR was sampled from a woman aged 80 or over with acute or convalescent COVID-19. The CDR3 reads CAISESSEVYGYTF. The CDR3 DNA reads TGTGCCATCAGTGAGTCGTCAGAGGTCTATGGCTACACCTTC.